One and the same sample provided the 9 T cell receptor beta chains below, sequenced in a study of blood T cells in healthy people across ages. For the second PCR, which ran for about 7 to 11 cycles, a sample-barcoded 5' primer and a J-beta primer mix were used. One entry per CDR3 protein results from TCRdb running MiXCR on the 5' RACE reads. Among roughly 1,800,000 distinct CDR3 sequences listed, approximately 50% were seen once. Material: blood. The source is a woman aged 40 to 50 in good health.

CDR3 loop: CASTPSRGNYGYTF. The CDR3 nucleotides are TGTGCCAGCACTCCCTCGAGGGGGAACTATGGCTACACCTTC. The V gene is TRBV6-5, the J gene TRBJ1-2; TRBD1 might be the D (6 bases). This CDR3 contains 14 residues. The germline V gene encodes CDR1 MNHEY and CDR2 SVGAGI. V was pared by 7 bases and J by 2 bases, with 14 bases between.

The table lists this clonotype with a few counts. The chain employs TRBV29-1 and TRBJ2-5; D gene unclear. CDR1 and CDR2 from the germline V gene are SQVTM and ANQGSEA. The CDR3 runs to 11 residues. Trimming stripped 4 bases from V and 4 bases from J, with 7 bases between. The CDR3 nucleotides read TGCAGCGTTGCTGCGACAGAGACCCAGTACTTC. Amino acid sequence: CSVAATETQYF.

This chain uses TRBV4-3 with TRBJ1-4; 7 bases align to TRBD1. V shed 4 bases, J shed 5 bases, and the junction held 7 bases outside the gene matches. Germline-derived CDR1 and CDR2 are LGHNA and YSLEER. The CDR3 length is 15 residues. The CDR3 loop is CASSRQTGLNEKLFF. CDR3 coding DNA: TGCGCCAGCAGCCGACAGACAGGGTTAAATGAAAAACTGTTTTTT.

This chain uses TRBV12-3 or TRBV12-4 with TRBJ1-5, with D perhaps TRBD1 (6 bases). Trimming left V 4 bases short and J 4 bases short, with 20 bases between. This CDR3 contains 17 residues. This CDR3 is CASSSGRGEMGNQPQHF. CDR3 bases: TGTGCCAGCAGTTCCGGGAGGGGGGAGATGGGAAATCAGCCCCAGCATTTT.

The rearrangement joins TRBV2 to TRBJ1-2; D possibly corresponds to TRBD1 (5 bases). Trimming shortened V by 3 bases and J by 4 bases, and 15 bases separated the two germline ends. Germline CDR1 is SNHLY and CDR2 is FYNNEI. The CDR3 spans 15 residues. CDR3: CASSERAGLTYGYTF. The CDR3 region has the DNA TGTGCCAGCAGTGAGAGGGCAGGGCTCACCTATGGCTACACCTTC.

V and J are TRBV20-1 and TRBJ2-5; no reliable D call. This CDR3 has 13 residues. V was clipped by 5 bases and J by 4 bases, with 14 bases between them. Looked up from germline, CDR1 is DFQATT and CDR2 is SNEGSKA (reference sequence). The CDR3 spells CSAPGARGETQYF. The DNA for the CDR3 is TGCAGTGCTCCGGGTGCCCGAGGAGAGACCCAGTACTTC.

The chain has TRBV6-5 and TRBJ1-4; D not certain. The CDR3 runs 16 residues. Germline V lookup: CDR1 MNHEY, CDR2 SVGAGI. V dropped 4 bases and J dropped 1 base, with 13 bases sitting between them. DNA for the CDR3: TGTGCCAGCAGTTTCGGAGGGCTCGAAACTAATGAAAAACTGTTTTTT. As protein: CASSFGGLETNEKLFF.

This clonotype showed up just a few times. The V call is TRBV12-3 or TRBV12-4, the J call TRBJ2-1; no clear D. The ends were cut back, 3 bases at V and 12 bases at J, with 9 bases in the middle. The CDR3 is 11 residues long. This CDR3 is CASSLPGRQFF. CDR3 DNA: TGTGCCAGCAGTTTGCCCGGCCGGCAGTTCTTC.

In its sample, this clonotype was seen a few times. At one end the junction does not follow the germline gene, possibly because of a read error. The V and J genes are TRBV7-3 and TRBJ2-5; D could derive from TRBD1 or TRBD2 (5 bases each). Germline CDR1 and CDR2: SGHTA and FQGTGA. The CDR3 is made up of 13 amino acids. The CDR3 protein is CASSSGPQGTQYF. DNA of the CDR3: TGTGCCAGCAGCTCGGGACCTCAAGGGACCCAGTACTTC.